This T cell receptor (beta chain) was identified in a study of cytomegalovirus exposure and HLA in healthy donors. Study overall: Most donors, about 82% of several hundred genotyped, fell in the Caucasian-associated ancestry cluster. Study-wide findings and caveats: The records held CMV serostatus as the only immune exposure information.

Germline loops: CDR1 SEHNR, CDR2 FQNEAQ (reference sequence). This CDR3 contains 12 residues. Of note for this clone: The antigen is not known. At one boundary the junction diverges from the germline segment, which might be a read error.

Each donor's status was that of a healthy bone marrow donor. Researchers ran the PCR with 60 Vbeta and 13 Jbeta primers. TCRdb's copy holds only in-frame clones and misses some; the assay was immunoSEQ multiplex PCR. The profile covers 200,000 to 250,000 clones, with just over 75% appearing a single time and 2.7% taken by the ten largest. Sequenced sample: PBMCs. The V and J genes are TRBV7-9 and TRBJ2-7; 8 bases map to TRBD2. The source of this sequence is a woman in her fifties or sixties in good health and CMV-seropositive. CDR3 nucleotide sequence: TGTTCCAGCAGCGGGAGCTACGGAGAGCAGTACTTC. This encodes CSSSGSYGEQYF.